Below are 11 T cell receptor beta chains sequenced from a single sample in a study of T cell responses to AZD1222 COVID-19 vaccine. TCRdb's table, derived via immunoSEQ multiplex PCR, lists solely in-frame clones and lacks some. Here the sample spans about 120,000 clones, 92% being singletons. Material: peripheral blood, obtained 28 days after the second AZD1222 dose. All receptors come from an adult who received the AZD1222 COVID-19 vaccine.

The CDR3 DNA sequence: TGTGCCAGCCAGCTAGCGGACACAGATACGCAGTATTTT. Translation: CASQLADTDTQYF. The rearrangement joins TRBV27 to TRBJ2-3; 7 bases line up with TRBD2. Germline V gene sequence: CDR1 MNHEY, CDR2 SMNVEV (reference sequence). CDR3 length: 13 residues. The V segment lost 8 bases and the J segment 2 bases; nucleotides outside the gene matches: 4.

V usage is TRBV6-5 and J usage is TRBJ2-2; TRBD2 matches at 13 bases. Germline loops: CDR1 MNHEY, CDR2 SVGAGI. The J segment lost 7 bases and the V segment lost 9 bases, leaving 5 bases of the junction unmatched. This CDR3 has 14 amino acids. The CDR3 bases are TGTGCCAGTTCGGGACTAGCGGGACACGGGGAGCTGTTTTTT. Its protein is CASSGLAGHGELFF.

The chain carries TRBV5-1 and TRBJ2-1; 7 bases match TRBD1. Trimming removed 2 bases from V and 6 bases from J; junction bases left unmatched: 17. The germline V gene encodes CDR1 SGHRS and CDR2 YFSETQ. CDR3 length equals 18 residues. In nucleotides, the CDR3 is TGCGCCAGCAGCTTAATGGGGACAGACGGGTTATGGGGCAATGAGCAGTTCTTC. Its protein is CASSLMGTDGLWGNEQFF.

The genes are TRBV7-2 and TRBJ2-2; 8 positions match TRBD2. J lost 4 bases, V lost 2 bases, and 3 bases had no gene match. The V gene's germline CDR1 is SGHTA and CDR2 FQGNSA. The CDR3 runs to 15 residues. The chain's CDR3 is CASSLQAGGTGELFF. The CDR3 DNA sequence: TGTGCCAGCAGCTTACAGGCGGGGGGCACCGGGGAGCTGTTTTTT.

J is TRBJ2-1 and V is TRBV5-4, with 9 bases lining up with TRBD1. After removal of 5 bases from V and 1 base from J, the junction contained 10 bases not matched to a gene. Germline V gene lookup returns CDR1 SGHNT and CDR2 YYREEE (reference sequence). The CDR3 is 17 amino acids. CDR3 DNA sequence: TGTGCCAGCAGGGATGACAACAGGGGGCTGTCCTACAATGAGCAGTTCTTC. It specifies CASRDDNRGLSYNEQFF.

V usage is TRBV12-3 or TRBV12-4 and J usage is TRBJ1-6; D gene uncertain. The CDR3 sequence is 12 residues long. V was trimmed by 5 bases and J by 7 bases, leaving 6 bases between them. CDR3 sequence: CASSRINSPLHF. As DNA, the CDR3 is TGTGCCAGCAGTCGCATCAATTCACCCCTCCACTTT.

As to this clone: Germline and junction disagree at one end, which may indicate a read error. This chain joins TRBV15 and TRBJ2-4, with a weak D call TRBD1 (5 bases). The germline V gene encodes CDR1 LNHNV and CDR2 YYDKDF (reference sequence). This CDR3 contains 12 residues. CDR3 protein: CATSRDLDSIGF. As DNA, the CDR3 is TGTGCCACCAGCAGAGATTTAGACAGTATTGGCTTC.

V is TRBV7-9 and J is TRBJ1-1; a possible D gene is TRBD1 (6 bases). V was shortened by 4 bases and J by 7 bases, with 10 bases between the two germline ends. The germline V gene has CDR1 SEHNR and CDR2 FQNEAQ (reference sequence). This CDR3 is built from 12 residues. CDR3 sequence (DNA): TGTGCCAGCAGCTCCCAGGGGAATGAAGCTTTCTTT. Translated, it gives CASSSQGNEAFF.

The chain combines TRBV19 with TRBJ1-4, with no clear D. V was cut by 1 base and J by 8 bases, with 11 bases left in between. CDR1 is LNHDA and CDR2 is SQIVND in the germline V gene (reference sequence). CDR3 length: 14 amino acids. The CDR3 loop reads CASSIAAAEEKLFF. CDR3 in DNA: TGTGCCAGTAGTATAGCCGCGGCGGAAGAAAAACTGTTTTTT.

V is TRBV7-2 and J is TRBJ1-3; D is ambiguous. The CDR3 covers 13 residues. Trimming left V 2 bases short and J 0 bases short, with 2 bases between. The germline gives CDR1 SGHTA, CDR2 FQGNSA. CDR3 nucleotides: TGTGCCAGCAGCTTAAGCTCTGGAAACACCATATATTTT. This codes for CASSLSSGNTIYF.

The rearrangement joins TRBV5-6 to TRBJ1-2, with TRBD1 as a possible D gene (5 bases). Germline assignment: CDR1 SGHDT and CDR2 YYEEEE. Trimming shortened V by 0 bases and J by 4 bases, and 7 bases separated the two germline ends. CDR3 length equals 13 residues. CDR3: CASSLDRLYGYTF. Written as DNA, the CDR3 is TGTGCCAGCAGCTTGGACAGGCTCTATGGCTACACCTTC.